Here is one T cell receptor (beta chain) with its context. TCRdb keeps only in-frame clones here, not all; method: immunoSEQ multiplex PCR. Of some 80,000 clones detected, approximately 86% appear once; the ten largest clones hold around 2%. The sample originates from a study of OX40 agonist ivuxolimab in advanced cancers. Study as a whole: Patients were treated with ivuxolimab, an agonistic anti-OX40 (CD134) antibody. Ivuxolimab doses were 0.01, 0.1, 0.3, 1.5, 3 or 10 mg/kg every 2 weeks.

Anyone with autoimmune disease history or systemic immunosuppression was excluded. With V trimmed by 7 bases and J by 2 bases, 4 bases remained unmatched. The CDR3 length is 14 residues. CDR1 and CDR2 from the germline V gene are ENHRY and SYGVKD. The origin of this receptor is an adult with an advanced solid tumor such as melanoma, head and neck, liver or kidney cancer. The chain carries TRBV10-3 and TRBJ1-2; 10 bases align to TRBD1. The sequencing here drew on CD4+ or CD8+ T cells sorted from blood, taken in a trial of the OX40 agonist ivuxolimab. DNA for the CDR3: TGTGCCATCACCACGGGACAGGGGAACTATGGCTACACCTTC. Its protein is CAITTGQGNYGYTF.